This T cell receptor beta chain stems from a study of response to subunit inactivated influenza vaccine. Study-wide points: Researchers suggested that each seasonal influenza vaccination recruits few new T cells.

TCRdb re-derived calls from the RT-PCR reads in MiXCR, one entry per CDR3 protein. Of 500,000 or so distinct CDR3 sequences listed, approximately 15% are singletons. This clonotype was found many times. Its antigen is undetermined. The receptor's source is a man aged 50-75 years who received an inactivated influenza vaccine. This specimen consisted of CD4+ T cells sorted from PBMCs, obtained around 25 months after vaccination.

The DNA of the CDR3 is TGTGCCAGCAGTTGGGGACAGGCGGCTAATGAGCAGTTCTTC. This encodes CASSWGQAANEQFF. The chain has TRBV7-2 and TRBJ2-1, with 8 bases aligning to TRBD1. Germline lookup yields CDR1 SGHTA and CDR2 FQGNSA. Losses at the gene ends were 6 bases for V and 7 bases for J; bases not matched to a gene: 8. The length of the CDR3 is 14 residues.